Detailed here is one T cell receptor (beta chain). The data stem from a study of blood T cell repertoires in COVID-19. Profiled with immunoSEQ multiplex PCR; TCRdb holds only in-frame clones, not every one. The profile shows 350,000 or so clones, approximately 90% of them singletons. Patients from Seattle were sampled longitudinally, starting during active infection. Material for sequencing was peripheral blood. This clonotype was sampled from a woman in her sixties or seventies with COVID-19, enrolled during active disease.

The CDR3 coding sequence is TGCAGCGTGGACAGGGATGGCCTCCCCGGCGGGACCCAGTACTTC. It specifies CSVDRDGLPGGTQYF. V is TRBV29-1 and J is TRBJ2-5, with TRBD1 matching over 8 bases. The CDR3 spans 15 residues. Trimming at V came to 6 bases and at J to 7 bases, leaving 16 bases not matched to a gene. The germline gives CDR1 SQVTM, CDR2 ANQGSEA.